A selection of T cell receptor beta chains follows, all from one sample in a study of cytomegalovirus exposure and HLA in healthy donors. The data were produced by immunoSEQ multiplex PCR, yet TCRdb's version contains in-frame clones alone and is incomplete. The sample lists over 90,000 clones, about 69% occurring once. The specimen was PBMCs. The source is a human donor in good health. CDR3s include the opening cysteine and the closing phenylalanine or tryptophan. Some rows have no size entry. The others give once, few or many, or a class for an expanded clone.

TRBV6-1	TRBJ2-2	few	CASSEGTGATGELFF
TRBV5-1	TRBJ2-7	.	CASSLEYGYEQYF
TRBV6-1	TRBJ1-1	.	CASRKTGFMETEAFF
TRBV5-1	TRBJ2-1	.	CASSLGLDSVEQFF
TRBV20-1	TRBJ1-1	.	CSAIDRVPFF
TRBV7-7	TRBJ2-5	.	CASSLTGLRETQYF
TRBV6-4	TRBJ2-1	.	CASSPSGGQNSYNEQFF
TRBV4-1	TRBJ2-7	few	CASSQGDTGTSGRAYEQYF
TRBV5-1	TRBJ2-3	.	CASSRAGGGGELDTQYF
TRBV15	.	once	CATSRDSASGSYEQYF
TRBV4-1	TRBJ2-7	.	CASSQDIAWDYEQYF
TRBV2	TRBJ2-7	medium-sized	CASSEVAALNYEQYF
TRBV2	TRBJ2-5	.	CASRKQGAGETQYF
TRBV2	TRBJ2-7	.	CASSPQGGGHEQYF
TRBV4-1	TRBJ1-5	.	CASSQDGGAGTQPQHF
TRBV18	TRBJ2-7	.	CASSLPGLGNYEQYF
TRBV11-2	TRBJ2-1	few	CASSGFQGAQGNEQFF
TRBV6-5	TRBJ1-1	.	CASRYTGDTEAFF
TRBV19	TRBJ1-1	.	CASIPGGYTEAFF
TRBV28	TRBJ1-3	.	CASSYSVSGNTIYF
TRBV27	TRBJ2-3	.	CASSPGHGKPNQDTQYF
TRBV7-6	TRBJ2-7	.	CASSLGESGEQYF
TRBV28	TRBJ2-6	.	CASSFKAGTGANVLNF
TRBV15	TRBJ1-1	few	CATSRDLRVNTEAFF
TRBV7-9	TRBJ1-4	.	CASNRGYNEKLFF
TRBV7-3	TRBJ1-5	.	CASSLGLNQPQHF
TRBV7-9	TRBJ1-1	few	CASSFSNTEAFF
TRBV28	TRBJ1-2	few	CASSIQGARGYTF
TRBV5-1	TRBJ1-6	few	CASSRDRFSVNSPLHF
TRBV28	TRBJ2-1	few	CASSDAGGASYNEQFF
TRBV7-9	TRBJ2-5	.	CASSFRVQETQYF
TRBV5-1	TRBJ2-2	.	CASSLGLAGGPGTGELFF
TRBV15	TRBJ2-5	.	CATSSLPGQGAETQYF
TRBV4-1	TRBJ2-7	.	CASSQTDSGSHEQYF
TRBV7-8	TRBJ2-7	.	CASSLALGGTSYEQYF